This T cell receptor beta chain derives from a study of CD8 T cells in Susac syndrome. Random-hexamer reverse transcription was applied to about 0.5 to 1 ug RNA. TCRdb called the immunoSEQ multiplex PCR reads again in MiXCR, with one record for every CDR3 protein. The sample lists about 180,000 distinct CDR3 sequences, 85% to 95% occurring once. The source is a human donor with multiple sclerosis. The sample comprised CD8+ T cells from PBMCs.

CDR3 DNA sequence: TGTGCCAGCAGCTTTGGACAGTACCAAGAGACCCAGTACTTC. It codes for CASSFGQYQETQYF. V usage is TRBV7-2 and J usage is TRBJ2-5; TRBD1 is a possible D gene (6 bases). The CDR3 consists of 14 residues. From germline, CDR1 is SGHTA and CDR2 FQGNSA. The V and J ends lost 3 bases and 0 bases respectively, with 8 bases between them.